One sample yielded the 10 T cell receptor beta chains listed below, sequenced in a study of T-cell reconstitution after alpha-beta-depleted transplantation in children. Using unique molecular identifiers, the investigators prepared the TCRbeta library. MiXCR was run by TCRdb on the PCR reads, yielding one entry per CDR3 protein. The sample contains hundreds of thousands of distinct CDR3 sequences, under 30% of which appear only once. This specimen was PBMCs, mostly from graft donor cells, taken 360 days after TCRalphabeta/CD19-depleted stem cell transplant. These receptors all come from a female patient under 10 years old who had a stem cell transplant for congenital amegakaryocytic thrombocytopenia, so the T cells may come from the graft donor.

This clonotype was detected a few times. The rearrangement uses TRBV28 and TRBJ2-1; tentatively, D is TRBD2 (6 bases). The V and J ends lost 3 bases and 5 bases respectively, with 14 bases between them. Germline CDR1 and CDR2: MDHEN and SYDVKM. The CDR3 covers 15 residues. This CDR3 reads CASSFFDGGNNEQFF. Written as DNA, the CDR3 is TGTGCCAGCAGTTTCTTCGACGGGGGAAACAATGAGCAGTTCTTC. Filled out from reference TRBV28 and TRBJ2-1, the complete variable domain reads DVKVTQSSRYLVKRTGEKVFLECVQDMDHENMFWYRQDPGLGLRLIYFSYDVKMKEKGDIPEGYSVSREKKERFSLILESASTNQTSMYLCASSFFDGGNNEQFFGPGTRLTVL.

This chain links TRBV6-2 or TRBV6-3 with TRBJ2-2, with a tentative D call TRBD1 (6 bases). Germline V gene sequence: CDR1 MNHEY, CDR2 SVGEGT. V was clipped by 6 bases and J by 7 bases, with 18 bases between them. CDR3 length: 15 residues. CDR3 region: CASRATGLRNGELFF. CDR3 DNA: TGTGCCAGCAGAGCCACAGGGCTCCGTAACGGGGAGCTGTTTTTT.

The CDR3 DNA is TGCAGTGCTAGAGAGGCTCTGGGACTAGCGGGTACAGATACGCAGTATTTT. Its translation is CSAREALGLAGTDTQYF. This chain joins TRBV20-1 and TRBJ2-3, with 12 nucleotides matching TRBD2. The CDR3 totals 17 residues. Per germline, CDR1 DFQATT and CDR2 SNEGSKA (reference sequence). V shed 0 bases and J 3 bases; nucleotides not matched to a gene: 7.

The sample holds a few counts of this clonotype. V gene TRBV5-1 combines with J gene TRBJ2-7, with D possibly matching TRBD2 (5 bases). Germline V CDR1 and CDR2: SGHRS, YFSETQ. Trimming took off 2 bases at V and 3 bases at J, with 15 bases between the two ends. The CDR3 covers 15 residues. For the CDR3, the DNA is TGCGCCAGCAGCTTAGTCCTGGGAGATTTCTACGAGCAGTACTTC. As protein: CASSLVLGDFYEQYF. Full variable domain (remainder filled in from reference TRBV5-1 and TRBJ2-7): KAGVTQTPRYLIKTRGQQVTLSCSPISGHRSVSWYQQTPGQGLQFLFEYFSETQRNKGNFPGRFSGRQFSNSRSEMNVSTLELGDSALYLCASSLVLGDFYEQYFGPGTRLTVT.

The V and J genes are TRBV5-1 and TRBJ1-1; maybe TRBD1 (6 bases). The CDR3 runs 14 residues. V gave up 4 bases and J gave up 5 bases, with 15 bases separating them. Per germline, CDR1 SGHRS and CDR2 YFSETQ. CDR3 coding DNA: TGCGCCAGCAGCCCCGGGGGGCGGAGGACTGAAGCTTTCTTT. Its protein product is CASSPGGRRTEAFF. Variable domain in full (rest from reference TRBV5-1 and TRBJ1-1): KAGVTQTPRYLIKTRGQQVTLSCSPISGHRSVSWYQQTPGQGLQFLFEYFSETQRNKGNFPGRFSGRQFSNSRSEMNVSTLELGDSALYLCASSPGGRRTEAFFGQGTRLTVV.

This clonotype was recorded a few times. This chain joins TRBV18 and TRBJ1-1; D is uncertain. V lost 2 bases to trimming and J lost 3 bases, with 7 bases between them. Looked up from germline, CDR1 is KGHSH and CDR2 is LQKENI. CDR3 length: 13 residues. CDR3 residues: CASSPTRDTEAFF. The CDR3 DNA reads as TGTGCCAGCTCACCAACCCGGGACACTGAAGCTTTCTTT.

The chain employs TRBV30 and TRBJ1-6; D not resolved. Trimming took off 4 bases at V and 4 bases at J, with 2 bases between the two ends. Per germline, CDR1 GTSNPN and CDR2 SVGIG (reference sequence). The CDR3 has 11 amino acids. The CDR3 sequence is CAWNYNSPLHF. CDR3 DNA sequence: TGTGCCTGGAATTATAATTCACCCCTCCACTTT. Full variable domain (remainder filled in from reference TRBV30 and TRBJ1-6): SQTIHQWPATLVQPVGSPLSLECTVEGTSNPNLYWYRQAAGRGLQLLFYSVGIGQISSEVPQNLSASRPQDRQFILSSKKLLLSDSGFYLCAWNYNSPLHFGNGTRLTVT.

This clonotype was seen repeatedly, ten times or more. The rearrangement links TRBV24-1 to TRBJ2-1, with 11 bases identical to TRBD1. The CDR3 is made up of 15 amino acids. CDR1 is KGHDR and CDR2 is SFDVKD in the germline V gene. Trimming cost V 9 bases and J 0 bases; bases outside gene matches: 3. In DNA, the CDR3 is TGTGCCACCGCAGGGACAGGGGGCTCCTACAATGAGCAGTTCTTC. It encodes CATAGTGGSYNEQFF.

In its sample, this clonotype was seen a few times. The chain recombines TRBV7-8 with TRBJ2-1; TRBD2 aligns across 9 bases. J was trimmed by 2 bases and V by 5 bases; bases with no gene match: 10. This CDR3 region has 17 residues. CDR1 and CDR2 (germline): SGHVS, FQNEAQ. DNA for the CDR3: TGTGCCAGCAGCGGCGGGAGGGGGCCTCTAACCTACAATGAGCAGTTCTTC. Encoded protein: CASSGGRGPLTYNEQFF.

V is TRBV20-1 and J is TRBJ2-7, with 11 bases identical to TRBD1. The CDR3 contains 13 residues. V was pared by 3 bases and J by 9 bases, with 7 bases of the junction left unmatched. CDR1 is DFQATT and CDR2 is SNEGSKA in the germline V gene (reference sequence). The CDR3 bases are TGCAGTGCTAGGGGGACAGGGGGTATGGTGCAGTACTTC. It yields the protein CSARGTGGMVQYF.